This T cell receptor beta chain was captured by sequencing in a study of blood T cells in healthy people across ages. This CDR3 spans 13 amino acids. V lost 5 bases and J lost 8, with 15 bases in between. Germline CDR1 is SGHAT and CDR2 is FQNNGV. This clonotype was found many times. Its antigen is undetermined. PCR was performed a second time for about 6 to 12 cycles using a sample-barcoded 5' primer and a J-beta primer mix. Every cDNA molecule bore a tag from a template-switch adaptor containing 12 random nucleotides. TCRdb re-analysed the 5' RACE reads in MiXCR, keeping a single row per CDR3 protein. The table records 1.5 million to 2 million distinct CDR3 sequences, about 39% of them present only once. Findings of the study overall: Among T cells, TCR beta diversity per million cells dropped roughly linearly as age rose. Donor CMV status was unknown, possibly confounding expanded clonotype changes.

This clonotype originated in a human donor in good health. The sequencing input was blood. The chain joins TRBV11-2 to TRBJ1-2; D is uncertain. The CDR3 loop is CASSRMDFGGYTF. Written as DNA, the CDR3 is TGTGCCAGCAGCCGAATGGATTTCGGGGGCTACACCTTC.